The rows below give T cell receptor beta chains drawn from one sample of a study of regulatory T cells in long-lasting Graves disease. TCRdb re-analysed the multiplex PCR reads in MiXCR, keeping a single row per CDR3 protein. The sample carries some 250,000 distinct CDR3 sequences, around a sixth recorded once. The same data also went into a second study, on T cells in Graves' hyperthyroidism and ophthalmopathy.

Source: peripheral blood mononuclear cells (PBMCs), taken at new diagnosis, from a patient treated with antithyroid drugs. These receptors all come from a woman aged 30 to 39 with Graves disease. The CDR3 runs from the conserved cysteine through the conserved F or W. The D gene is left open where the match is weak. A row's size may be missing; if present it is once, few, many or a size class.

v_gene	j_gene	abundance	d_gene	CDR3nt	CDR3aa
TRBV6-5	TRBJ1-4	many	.	TGTGCCAGCAGTTACCGGGACACACAGGGAGCTAATGAAAAACTGTTTTTT	CASSYRDTQGANEKLFF
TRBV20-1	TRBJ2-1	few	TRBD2	TGCAGTGCTAGATCGTTAGCGGGGGCCCTTAGCTCCTACAATGAGCAGTTCTTC	CSARSLAGALSSYNEQFF
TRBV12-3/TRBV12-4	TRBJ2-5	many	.	TGTGCCAGCAGCCCCGGGACCATACAAGAGACCCAGTACTTC	CASSPGTIQETQYF
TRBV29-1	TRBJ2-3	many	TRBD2	TGCAGCGTTGATGGGCGGGGGGGCACAGATACGCAGTATTTT	CSVDGRGGTDTQYF
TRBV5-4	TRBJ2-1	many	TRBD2	TGTGCCAGCAGCTTGCGCGGGGGGTCCACCTACAATGAGCAGTTCTTC	CASSLRGGSTYNEQFF
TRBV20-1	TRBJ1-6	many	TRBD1	TGCAGTGCTAGCCCCCCGACGGAGGACAGGGTAAATTCACCCCTCCACTTT	CSASPPTEDRVNSPLHF
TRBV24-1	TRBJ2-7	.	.	TGTGCCACCTACAGGTTCTCCTACGAGCAGTACTTC	CATYRFSYEQYF
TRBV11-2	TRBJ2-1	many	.	TGTGCCAGCAGCTACTATGATCGCCGGATCAATGAGCAGTTCTTC	CASSYYDRRINEQFF
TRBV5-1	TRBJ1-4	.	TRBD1	TGCGCCAGCAGCTGGGGGACAGAATCTAATGAAAAACTGTTTTTT	CASSWGTESNEKLFF
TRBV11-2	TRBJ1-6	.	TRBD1	TGTGCCAGCAGCTCAACCGGGACAGGGACCGGCGCTAATTCACCCCTCCACTTT	CASSSTGTGTGANSPLHF
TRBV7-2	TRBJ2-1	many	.	TGTGCCAGCACCCTTGAGGGGAAGACCTACAATGAGCAGTTCTTC	CASTLEGKTYNEQFF
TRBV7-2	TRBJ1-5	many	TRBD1	TGTGCCAGCAGCTTTGACAGGGGTAGCAATCAGCCCCAGCATTTT	CASSFDRGSNQPQHF
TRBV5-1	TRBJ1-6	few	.	TGCGCCAGCAGCTTGGTCGCAGGAATAAATTCACCCCTCCACTTT	CASSLVAGINSPLHF
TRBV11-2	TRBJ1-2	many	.	TGTGCCAGCAGCCTGGACGACCAAGATGGCTACACCTTC	CASSLDDQDGYTF
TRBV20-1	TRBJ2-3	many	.	TGCAGTGCTAGAGGACTAGGCGCAGATACGCAGTATTTT	CSARGLGADTQYF
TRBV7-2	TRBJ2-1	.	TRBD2	TGTGCCAGCAGCTCCTATAGCGGGGGGGCGGTCTTC	CASSSYSGGAVF
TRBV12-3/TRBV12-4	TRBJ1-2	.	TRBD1	TGTGCCAGCAGACAGGGGGGGACAACCAACTATGGCTACACCTTC	CASRQGGTTNYGYTF
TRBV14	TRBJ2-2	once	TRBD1	TGTGCCATCCACAGGGGGACATTCAAGGACACCGGGGAGCTGTTTTTT	CAIHRGTFKDTGELFF
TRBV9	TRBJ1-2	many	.	TGTGCCAGCAGCGTAGCAAAAAGGGGGGGCCCCGGGCTCTATGGCTACACCTTC	CASSVAKRGGPGLYGYTF
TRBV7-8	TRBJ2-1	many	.	TGTGCCAGCAGGGGGGCAGGGATCTACAATGAGCAGTTCTTC	CASRGAGIYNEQFF
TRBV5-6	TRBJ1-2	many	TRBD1	TGTGCCAGCAGCGGGGACAGGGGAAACTATGGCTACACCTTC	CASSGDRGNYGYTF
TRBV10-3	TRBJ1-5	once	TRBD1	TGTGCCATCAGTGATTCCAGGACAGGGGGCAATCAGCCCCAGCATTTT	CAISDSRTGGNQPQHF
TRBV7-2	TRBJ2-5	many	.	TGTGCCAGCAGCTTAGCGAATGGGCGGGGGCCCCCCCAAGAGACCCAGTACTTC	CASSLANGRGPPQETQYF
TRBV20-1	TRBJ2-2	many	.	TGCAGTGCTCTGGTTGCGGGGAGGCGCACCGGGGAGCTGTTTTTT	CSALVAGRRTGELFF
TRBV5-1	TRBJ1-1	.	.	TGCGCCAGCAGCTTGGGGCAGGGTAGGGCAACAGCTGAAGCTTTCTTT	CASSLGQGRATAEAFF
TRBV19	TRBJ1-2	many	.	TGTGCCAGTACTGACCGGGCAGGATCCTCCTATGGCTACACCTTC	CASTDRAGSSYGYTF
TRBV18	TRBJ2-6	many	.	TGTGCCAGCTCTGCACCCGGGCCTGGGGCCAACGTCCTGACTTTC	CASSAPGPGANVLTF
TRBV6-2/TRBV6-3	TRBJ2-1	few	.	TGTGCCAGCAGTGAAGATTTGGACAGTCGCGTCGATGAGCAGTTCTTC	CASSEDLDSRVDEQFF
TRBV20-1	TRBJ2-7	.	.	TGCAGTGTACAGGGTTTCGGGGTAACCTACGAGCAGTACTTC	CSVQGFGVTYEQYF
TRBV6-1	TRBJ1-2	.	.	TGTGCCAGCAGTGCTTCAAGAACAGGGACACTCTATGGCTACACCTTC	CASSASRTGTLYGYTF
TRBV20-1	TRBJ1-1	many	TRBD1	TGCAGTGCTCCACGAGGAGGGACAGGGGCTATGAACACTGAAGCTTTCTTT	CSAPRGGTGAMNTEAFF
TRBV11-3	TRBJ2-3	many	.	TGTGCCAGCAGCTTAGGACCCGCAGATACGCAGTATTTT	CASSLGPADTQYF
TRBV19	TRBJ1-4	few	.	TGTGCCAGTAGTATTCTCGTGAGGGATGAGAAACTGTTTTTT	CASSILVRDEKLFF
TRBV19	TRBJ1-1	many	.	TGTGCCAGTAGTACTCTCCCTCTTGGGACTGAAGCTTTCTTT	CASSTLPLGTEAFF
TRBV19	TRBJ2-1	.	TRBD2	TGTGCCAGTAGTATAGTCGGGAGGTACAATGAGCAGTTCTTC	CASSIVGRYNEQFF
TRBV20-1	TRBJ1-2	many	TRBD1	TGCAGTGCCCCGGGACAGGGGAGCTATGGCTACACCTTC	CSAPGQGSYGYTF
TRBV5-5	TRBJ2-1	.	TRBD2	TGTGCCAGCAGCCCCGGCGGGAGCCGAAATGAGCAGTTCTTC	CASSPGGSRNEQFF
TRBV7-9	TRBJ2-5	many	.	TGTGCCAGCAGCACGGGGACGGGTGAAGAGACCCAGTACTTC	CASSTGTGEETQYF
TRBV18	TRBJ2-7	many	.	TGTGCCAGCTCACTCGGACCCGTGGGCAGACAGCAGTACTTC	CASSLGPVGRQQYF
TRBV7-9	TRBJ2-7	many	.	TGTGCCAGCAGCTTATCCCCCATCCCCCCCTACGAGCAGTACTTC	CASSLSPIPPYEQYF
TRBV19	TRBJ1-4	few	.	TGTGCCAGTAGTCCTACCCGGGGGCGACCAACTAATGAAAAACTGTTTTTT	CASSPTRGRPTNEKLFF
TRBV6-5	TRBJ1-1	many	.	TGTGCCAGCAGTTATTCGACACTGATGAACACTGAAGCTTTCTTT	CASSYSTLMNTEAFF
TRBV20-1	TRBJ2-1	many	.	TGCAGTGGTCAGCAGAGCTCCTACAATGAGCAGTTCTTC	CSGQQSSYNEQFF
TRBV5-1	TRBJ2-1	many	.	TGCGCCAGCGGGGGCGGTTCCGCCGGCAATGAGCAGTTCTTC	CASGGGSAGNEQFF
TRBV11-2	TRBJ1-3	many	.	TGTGCCAGCAGCTTAGATCCGGCCACCTCTGGAAACACCATATATTTT	CASSLDPATSGNTIYF
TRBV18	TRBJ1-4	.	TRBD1	TGTGCCAGCTCACCGGGACAGGCCGGGGAGGAAAAACTGTTTTTT	CASSPGQAGEEKLFF